This entry is about one T cell receptor (beta chain). There are 18 residues in the CDR3. With 5 bases clipped from V and 2 bases from J, the junction kept 11 bases outside the gene matches. Germline loops: CDR1 SGHAT, CDR2 FQNNGV. Measured with immunoSEQ multiplex PCR; TCRdb has only the in-frame clones, and not every one. The profile covers under 8,000 clones, with around 78% appearing a single time and around 7% taken by the ten largest. Treatment meaning: randomized to nivolumab then ipilimumab (arm A) or the reverse (arm B). Sorted cells were live CD3+CD8+, lacking CD19 and CD56, from PBMCs. The source of the sample is a study of sequential checkpoint blockade in melanoma.

Sequences were derived from CD8+ T cells sorted from blood (inferred from file names), sampled from a patient given nivolumab and ipilimumab in sequence. V is TRBV11-2 and J is TRBJ2-3; 12 bases are shared with TRBD2. The TCR originated in a human donor with melanoma. CDR3 sequence: CASSPGGTSGFYTDTQYF. CDR3 DNA: TGTGCCAGCAGCCCAGGGGGGACTAGCGGGTTTTACACAGATACGCAGTATTTT.